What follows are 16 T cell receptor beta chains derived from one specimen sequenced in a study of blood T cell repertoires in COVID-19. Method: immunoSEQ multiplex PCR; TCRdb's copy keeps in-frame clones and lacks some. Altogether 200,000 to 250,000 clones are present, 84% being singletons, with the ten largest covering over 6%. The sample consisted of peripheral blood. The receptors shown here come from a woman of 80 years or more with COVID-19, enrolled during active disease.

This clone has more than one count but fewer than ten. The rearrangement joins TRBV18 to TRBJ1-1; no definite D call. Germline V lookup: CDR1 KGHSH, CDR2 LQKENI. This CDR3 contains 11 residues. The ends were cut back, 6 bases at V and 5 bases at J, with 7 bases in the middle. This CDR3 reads CASSLSTEAFF. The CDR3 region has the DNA TGTGCCAGCTCCCTTAGTACTGAAGCTTTCTTT.

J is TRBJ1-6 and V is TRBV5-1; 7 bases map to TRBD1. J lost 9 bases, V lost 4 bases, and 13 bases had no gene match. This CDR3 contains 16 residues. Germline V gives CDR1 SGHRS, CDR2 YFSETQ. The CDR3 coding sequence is TGCGCCAGCAGCGCCGCCGAGACAGGGATGGGTTCACCCCTCCACTTT. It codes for CASSAAETGMGSPLHF.

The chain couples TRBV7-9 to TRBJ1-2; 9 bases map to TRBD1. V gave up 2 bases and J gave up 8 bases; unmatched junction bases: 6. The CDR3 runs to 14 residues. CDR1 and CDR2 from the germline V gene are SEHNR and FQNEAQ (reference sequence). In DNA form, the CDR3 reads TGTGCCAGCAGCTTACCCGGGACAGGGACCGGCTACACCTTC. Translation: CASSLPGTGTGYTF.

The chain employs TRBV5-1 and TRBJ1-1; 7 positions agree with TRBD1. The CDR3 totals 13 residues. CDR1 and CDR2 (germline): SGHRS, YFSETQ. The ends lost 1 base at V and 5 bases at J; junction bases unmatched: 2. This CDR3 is CASSLIQGTEAFF. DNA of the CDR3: TGCGCCAGCAGCTTGATACAGGGGACTGAAGCTTTCTTT.

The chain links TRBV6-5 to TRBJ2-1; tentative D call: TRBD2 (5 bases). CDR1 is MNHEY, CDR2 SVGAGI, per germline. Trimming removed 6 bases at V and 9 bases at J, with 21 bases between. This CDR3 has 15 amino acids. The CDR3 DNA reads TGTGCCAGCAGCCGAGCTGATCTTCCCGCGGGTGAGCAGTTCTTC. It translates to CASSRADLPAGEQFF.

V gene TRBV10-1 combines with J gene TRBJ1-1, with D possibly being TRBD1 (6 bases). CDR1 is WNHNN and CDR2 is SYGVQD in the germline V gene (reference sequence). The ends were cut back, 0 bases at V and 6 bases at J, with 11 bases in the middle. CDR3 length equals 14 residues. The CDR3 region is CASSESTGNPEAFF. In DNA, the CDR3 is TGCGCCAGCAGTGAGTCGACAGGTAACCCTGAAGCTTTCTTT.

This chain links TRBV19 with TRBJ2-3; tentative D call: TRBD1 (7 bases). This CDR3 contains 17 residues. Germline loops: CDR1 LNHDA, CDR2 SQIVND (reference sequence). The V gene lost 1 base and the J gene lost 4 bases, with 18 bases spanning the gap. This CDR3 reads CASSIGSFGGGADTQYF. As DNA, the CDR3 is TGTGCCAGTAGTATAGGCTCCTTCGGAGGGGGCGCAGATACGCAGTATTTT.

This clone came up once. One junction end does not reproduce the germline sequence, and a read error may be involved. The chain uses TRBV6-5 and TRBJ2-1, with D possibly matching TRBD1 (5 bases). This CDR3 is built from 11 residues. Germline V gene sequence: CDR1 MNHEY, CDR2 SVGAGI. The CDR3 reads CASAAMLRVVF. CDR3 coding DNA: TGTGCCAGCGCAGCAATGCTCAGGGTGGTCTTC.

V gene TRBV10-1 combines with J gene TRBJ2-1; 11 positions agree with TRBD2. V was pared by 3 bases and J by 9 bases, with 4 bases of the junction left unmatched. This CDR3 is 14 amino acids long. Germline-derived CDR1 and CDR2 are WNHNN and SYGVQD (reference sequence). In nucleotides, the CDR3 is TGCGCCAGCAGTGATTTAGCGGGGGGGTCTGAGCAGTTCTTC. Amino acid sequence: CASSDLAGGSEQFF.

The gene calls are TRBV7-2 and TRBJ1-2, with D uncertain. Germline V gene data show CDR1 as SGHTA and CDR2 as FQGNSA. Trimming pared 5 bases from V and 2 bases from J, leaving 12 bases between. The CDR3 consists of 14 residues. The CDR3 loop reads CASSPLAQNYGYTF. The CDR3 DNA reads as TGTGCCAGCAGCCCCCTGGCACAGAACTATGGCTACACCTTC.

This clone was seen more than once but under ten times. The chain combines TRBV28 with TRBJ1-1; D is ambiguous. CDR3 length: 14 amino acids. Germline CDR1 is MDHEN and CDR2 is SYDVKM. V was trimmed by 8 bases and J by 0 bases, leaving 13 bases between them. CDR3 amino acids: CASGGPRMNTEAFF. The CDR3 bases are TGTGCCAGCGGAGGTCCACGAATGAACACTGAAGCTTTCTTT.

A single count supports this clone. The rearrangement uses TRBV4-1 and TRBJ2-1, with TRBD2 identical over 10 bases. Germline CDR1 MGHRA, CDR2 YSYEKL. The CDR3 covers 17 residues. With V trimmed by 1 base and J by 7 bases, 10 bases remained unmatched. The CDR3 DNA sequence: TGCGCCAGCAGCCAAGTCCACAGCGGGGGGGCAGGGAATGAGCAGTTCTTC. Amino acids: CASSQVHSGGAGNEQFF.

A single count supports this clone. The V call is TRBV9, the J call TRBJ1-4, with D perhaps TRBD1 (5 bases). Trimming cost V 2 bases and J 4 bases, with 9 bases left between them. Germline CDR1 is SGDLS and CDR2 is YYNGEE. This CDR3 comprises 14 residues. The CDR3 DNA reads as TGTGCCAGCAGCGTCCCCGGGGGTAATGAAAAACTGTTTTTT. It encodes CASSVPGGNEKLFF.

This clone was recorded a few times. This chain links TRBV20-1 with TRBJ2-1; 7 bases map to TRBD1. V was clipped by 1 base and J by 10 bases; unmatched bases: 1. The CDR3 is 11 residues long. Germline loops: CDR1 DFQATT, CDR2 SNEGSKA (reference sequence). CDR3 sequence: CSARGTGEQFF. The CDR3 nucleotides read TGCAGTGCTAGAGGGACAGGCGAGCAGTTCTTC.

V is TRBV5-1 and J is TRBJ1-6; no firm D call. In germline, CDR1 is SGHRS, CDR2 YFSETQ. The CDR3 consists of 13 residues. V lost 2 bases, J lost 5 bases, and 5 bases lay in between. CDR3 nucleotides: TGCGCCAGCAGCTTCCTCGATAATTCACCCCTCCACTTT. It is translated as CASSFLDNSPLHF.

The CDR3 region is CASRPPQAGDNEQFF. CDR3 coding DNA: TGCGCCAGCAGACCTCCCCAAGCGGGAGACAATGAGCAGTTCTTC. This rearrangement joins TRBV4-1 to TRBJ2-1, with TRBD2 matching 8 bases. There are 15 residues in the CDR3. The ends lost 6 bases at V and 5 bases at J; junction bases unmatched: 9. Germline V gives CDR1 MGHRA, CDR2 YSYEKL.